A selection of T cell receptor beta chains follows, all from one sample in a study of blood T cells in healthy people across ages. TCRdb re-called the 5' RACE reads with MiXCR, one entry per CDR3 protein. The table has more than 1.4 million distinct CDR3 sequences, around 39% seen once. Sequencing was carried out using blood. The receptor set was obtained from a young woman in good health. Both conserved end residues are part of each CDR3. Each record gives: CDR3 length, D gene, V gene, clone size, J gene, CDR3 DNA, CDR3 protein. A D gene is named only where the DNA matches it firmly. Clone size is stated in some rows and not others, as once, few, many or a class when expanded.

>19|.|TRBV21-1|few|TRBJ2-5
TGTGCCAGCAGCAAAGGAGGCGGGGGACAGGACAAGTACCAAGAGACCCAGTACTTC
CASSKGGGGQDKYQETQYF
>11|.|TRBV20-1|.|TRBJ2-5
TGCAGTGCTTTGAAACAAGAGACCCAGTACTTC
CSALKQETQYF
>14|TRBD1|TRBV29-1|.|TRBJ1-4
TGCAGCGCAAATGCCCCAGGGGGAAATGAAAAACTGTTTTTT
CSANAPGGNEKLFF
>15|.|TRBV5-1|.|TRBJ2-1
TGCGCCAGCAGCTTGGCAACGGGCCAGTCTTGGGAGCAGTTCTTC
CASSLATGQSWEQFF
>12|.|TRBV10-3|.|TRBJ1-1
TGTGCCATCAGTAGGATTGCCACTGAAGCTTTCTTT
CAISRIATEAFF
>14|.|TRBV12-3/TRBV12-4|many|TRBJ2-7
TGTGCCAGCAGTTCCCCCCCTGGACTCTACGAGCAGTACTTC
CASSSPPGLYEQYF
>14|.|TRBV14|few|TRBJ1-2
TGTGCCAGCAGCCGAAACCTACCGGGACAAAGCTACACCTTC
CASSRNLPGQSYTF
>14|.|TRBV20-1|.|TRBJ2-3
TGCAGTGCTAGAACTATACTAGGCACAGATACGCAGTATTTT
CSARTILGTDTQYF
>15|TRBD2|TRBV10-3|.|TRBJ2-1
TGTGCCATCAGCACGGGACTAGCGGGAAACAATGAGCAGTTCTTC
CAISTGLAGNNEQFF
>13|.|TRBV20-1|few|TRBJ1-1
TGCAGTGCTAGAGATGCCCGGAACACTGAAGCTTTCTTT
CSARDARNTEAFF
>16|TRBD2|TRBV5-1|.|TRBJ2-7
TGCGCCAGCAGCGGCCTTAGCGGGGGGGCGTACAATGAGCAGTACTTC
CASSGLSGGAYNEQYF
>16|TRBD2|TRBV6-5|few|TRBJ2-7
TGTGCCAGCAGTTACTCGTACAGCGGGATCTTCTACGAGCAGTACTTC
CASSYSYSGIFYEQYF
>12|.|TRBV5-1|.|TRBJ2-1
TGCGCCAGCAGCTTTAAGGTGGGTGAGCAGTTCTTC
CASSFKVGEQFF
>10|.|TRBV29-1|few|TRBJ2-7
TGCAGCGTTGTGGCCGGAAGGCAGTACTTC
CSVVAGRQYF
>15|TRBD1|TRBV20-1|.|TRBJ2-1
TGCAGTGCTAGAGCCGGGACAGGGGGCCGCAATGAGCAGTTCTTC
CSARAGTGGRNEQFF
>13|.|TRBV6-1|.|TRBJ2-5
TGTGCCAGCAGCCTGACTAGTACAGAGACCCAGTACTTC
CASSLTSTETQYF
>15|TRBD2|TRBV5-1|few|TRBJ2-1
TGCGCCAGCAGCGGCATGGGACTAGCAGCCAATGAGCAGTTCTTC
CASSGMGLAANEQFF
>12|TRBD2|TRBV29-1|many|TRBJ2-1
TGCAGCGTTGATACTAGCGCCAATGAGCAGTTCTTC
CSVDTSANEQFF
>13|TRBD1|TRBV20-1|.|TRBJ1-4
TGCAGTGGCAGGGGGGGGGCAGGTGAAAAACTGTTTTTT
CSGRGGAGEKLFF
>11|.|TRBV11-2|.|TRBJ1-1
TGTGCCAGCAGCCCCTCGGGTGTGGCTTTCTTT
CASSPSGVAFF
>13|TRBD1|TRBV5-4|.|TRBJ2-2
TGTGCCAGCAGCCGACAGGGCCCCGGGGAGCTGTTTTTT
CASSRQGPGELFF
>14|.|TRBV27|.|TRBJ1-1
TGTGCCAGCACTCGTCGGGGACAGAACACTGAAGCTTTCTTT
CASTRRGQNTEAFF
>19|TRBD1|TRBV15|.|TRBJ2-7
TGTGCCACCAGCAGAACTCCATCCCTCGGGGGGACAGGGCAGGACGAGCAGTACTTC
CATSRTPSLGGTGQDEQYF
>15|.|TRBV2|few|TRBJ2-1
TGTGCCAGCAGCGCCCCGGGACTGGAGTACAATGAGCAGTTCTTC
CASSAPGLEYNEQFF
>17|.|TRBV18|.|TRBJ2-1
TGTGCCAGCTCGCCCCCTAGCTCGGTTGAATCCTACAATGAGCAGTTCTTC
CASSPPSSVESYNEQFF
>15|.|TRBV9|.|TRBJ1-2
TGTGCCAGCAGCGTAGCAGGGTCGCCTAACTATGGCTACACCTTC
CASSVAGSPNYGYTF
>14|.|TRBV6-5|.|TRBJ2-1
TGTGCCAGCAGTTACGACTTGTCCTACAATGAGCAGTTCTTC
CASSYDLSYNEQFF
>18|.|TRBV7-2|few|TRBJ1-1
TGTGCCAGCAGCGCCCGCGGGTCACAGGGAGTTCGGTACACTGAAGCTTTCTTT
CASSARGSQGVRYTEAFF
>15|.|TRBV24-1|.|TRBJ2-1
TGTGCCACCAGTGACCAACGGGGGTTAAACAATGAGCAGTTCTTC
CATSDQRGLNNEQFF
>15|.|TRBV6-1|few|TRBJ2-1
TGTGCCAGCAGTGAAATGGCGGGCTCCTACAATGAGCAGTTCTTC
CASSEMAGSYNEQFF
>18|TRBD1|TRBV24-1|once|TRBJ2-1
TGTGCCACCAGTGATTCACCTGGACAGGGCAACTCCTACAATGAGCAGTTCTTC
CATSDSPGQGNSYNEQFF
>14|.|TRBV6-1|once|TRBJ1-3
TGTGCCAGCATTTCGCATCTCTCTGGAAACACCATATATTTT
CASISHLSGNTIYF
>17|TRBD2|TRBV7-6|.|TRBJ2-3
TGTGCCAGCAGCTTGGGGACTAGCGGGACCAGCACAGATACGCAGTATTTT
CASSLGTSGTSTDTQYF
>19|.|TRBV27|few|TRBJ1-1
TGTGCCAGCAGCCCATCCCCCAACAGGGTGGGGTCCGCTAGACCTGAAGCTTTCTTT
CASSPSPNRVGSARPEAFF
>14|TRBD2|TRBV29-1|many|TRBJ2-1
TGCAGCGTTGAAGGTAGCGGGGCCTACAATGAGCAGTTCTTC
CSVEGSGAYNEQFF
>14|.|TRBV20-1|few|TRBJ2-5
TGCAGTGCTAGAGCGGGCGGGGTCCAAGAGACCCAGTACTTC
CSARAGGVQETQYF
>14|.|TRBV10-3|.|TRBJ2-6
TGTGCCATCAGTGACCGAGTTGGGGCCAACGTCCTGACTTTC
CAISDRVGANVLTF
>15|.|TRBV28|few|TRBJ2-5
TGTGCCAGCAGTTTCCCGGGGGATGGCAAGAGGGCCCAGTACTTC
CASSFPGDGKRAQYF
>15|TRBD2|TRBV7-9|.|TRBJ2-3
TGTGCCAGCAGCTTTACTAGCGGGAGCTCAGATACGCAGTATTTT
CASSFTSGSSDTQYF
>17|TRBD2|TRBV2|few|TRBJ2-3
TGTGCCAGCCTGCCCTCCGGGACTAGTTCTTTAACAGATACGCAGTATTTT
CASLPSGTSSLTDTQYF
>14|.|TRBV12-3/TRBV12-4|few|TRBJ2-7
TGTGCCAGCAGTTTAGTAGGGGTCGTAAATGAGCAGTACTTC
CASSLVGVVNEQYF